Shown below are 21 T cell receptor beta chains from a single sample sequenced in a study of blood T cell repertoires in COVID-19. Profiled with immunoSEQ multiplex PCR; TCRdb holds only in-frame clones, not every one. The sample lists tens of thousands of clones; roughly 90% were seen once. The specimen was peripheral blood. These receptors were obtained from a woman aged 60-75 years with acute or convalescent COVID-19.

V is TRBV5-4 and J is TRBJ2-5, with 11 nucleotides matching TRBD2. There are 17 residues in the CDR3. Germline trimming cut 2 bases from V and 2 bases from J; bases unmatched to any gene: 8. Germline lookup yields CDR1 SGHNT and CDR2 YYREEE (reference sequence). The CDR3 region has the DNA TGTGCCAGCAGCTTCGGTCCTAGCGGGAGGAAACAAGAGACCCAGTACTTC. It encodes CASSFGPSGRKQETQYF.

The chain is built from TRBV9 and TRBJ1-4, with 7 bases lining up with TRBD1. The ends lost 2 bases at V and 3 bases at J; junction bases unmatched: 4. The length of the CDR3 is 15 residues. Germline CDR1 is SGDLS and CDR2 is YYNGEE. The CDR3 nucleotides are TGTGCCAGCAGCGTGCTACAGGGGTCTAATGAAAAACTGTTTTTT. It yields the protein CASSVLQGSNEKLFF.

The rearrangement uses TRBV28 and TRBJ1-1, with 7 positions matching TRBD1. V trimming: 5 bases; J trimming: 1 base; junction bases outside the gene matches: 7. This CDR3 contains 15 residues. Germline-derived CDR1 and CDR2 are MDHEN and SYDVKM. For the CDR3, the DNA is TGTGCCAGCAGTACCGAGGACAGGTGGAACACTGAAGCTTTCTTT. Encoded protein: CASSTEDRWNTEAFF.

The chain combines TRBV10-3 with TRBJ2-1; 12 positions agree with TRBD1. The CDR3 covers 15 residues. The germline V gene encodes CDR1 ENHRY and CDR2 SYGVKD. J lost 9 bases, V lost 0 bases, and 3 bases had no gene match. The CDR3 is CAISESGTGGSEQFF. CDR3 nucleotides: TGTGCCATCAGTGAGTCTGGGACAGGGGGCAGTGAGCAGTTCTTC.

The DNA for the CDR3 is TGTGCCAGCAGCCGACCCGGCGGGCAGCCCCAGCATTTT. Amino acid sequence: CASSRPGGQPQHF. The chain couples TRBV2 to TRBJ1-5; no definite D call. Germline CDR1 and CDR2: SNHLY and FYNNEI. The CDR3 loop spans 13 amino acids. The V and J ends lost 6 bases and 7 bases respectively, with 13 bases between them.

The chain links TRBV3-1 (or the pseudogene TRBV3-2) to TRBJ2-3, with 9 bases aligning to TRBD1. Germline V gives CDR1 LGHDT, CDR2 YNNKEL (reference sequence). The CDR3 extends over 15 amino acids. V shed 0 bases and J 5 bases; nucleotides not matched to a gene: 3. CDR3 nucleotides: TGTGCCAGCAGCCAAGAAGGGACAGGGAAAGATACGCAGTATTTT. It encodes CASSQEGTGKDTQYF.

This clone was seen a handful of times. The V and J genes are TRBV9 and TRBJ2-1; D unresolved. The V gene's germline CDR1 is SGDLS and CDR2 YYNGEE. The V end lost 0 bases, the J end lost 8 bases, and 9 bases lay between the germline ends. This CDR3 is 13 amino acids long. CDR3: CASSVVLPDEQFF. In nucleotides, the CDR3 is TGTGCCAGCAGCGTAGTACTTCCGGATGAGCAGTTCTTC.

This rearrangement joins TRBV18 to TRBJ2-2; 8 nucleotides line up with TRBD1. CDR3 length equals 18 residues. Germline values: CDR1 KGHSH, CDR2 LQKENI. With V trimmed by 1 base and J by 6 bases, 13 bases remained unmatched. CDR3 protein: CASSPRISQGALAGELFF. The CDR3 DNA reads as TGTGCCAGCTCACCACGGATCAGTCAGGGGGCGCTTGCCGGGGAGCTGTTTTTT.

This chain uses TRBV5-1 with TRBJ1-2; possible D gene TRBD1, 5 bases. The CDR3 is 12 residues long. Germline V gene sequence: CDR1 SGHRS, CDR2 YFSETQ. V lost 4 bases, J lost 8 bases, and 12 bases lay in between. The CDR3 nucleotides read TGCGCCAGCAGCCCAGCAGGGCAGGGCTACACCTTC. This sequence encodes CASSPAGQGYTF.

This chain connects TRBV6-5 to TRBJ2-1; the match to TRBD2 covers 13 bases. V shed 2 bases, J shed 8 bases, and the junction held 3 bases outside the gene matches. The CDR3 runs to 15 residues. Germline V gene data show CDR1 as MNHEY and CDR2 as SVGAGI. In DNA form, the CDR3 reads TGTGCCAGCAGTTACGGACTAGCGGGGGCTGATGAGCAGTTCTTC. It is translated as CASSYGLAGADEQFF.

In regard to this clone: In the same sample, other DNA sequences code for this CDR3. The chain has TRBV19 and TRBJ1-3; D remains ambiguous. This CDR3 has 12 amino acids. V lost 8 bases and J lost 4, with 9 bases in between. Germline V lookup: CDR1 LNHDA, CDR2 SQIVND (reference sequence). The CDR3 DNA follows: TGTGCCAGTGGTGGCCCAGGAAACACCATATATTTT. This sequence encodes CASGGPGNTIYF. Filled out from reference TRBV19 and TRBJ1-3, the complete variable domain reads DGGITQSPKYLFRKEGQNVTLSCEQNLNHDAMYWYRQDPGQGLRLIYYSQIVNDFQKGDIAEGYSVSREKKESFPLTVTSAQKNPTAFYLCASGGPGNTIYFGEGSWLTVV.

V is TRBV2 and J is TRBJ1-1; D may be TRBD1 (6 bases). Germline V gene data show CDR1 as SNHLY and CDR2 as FYNNEI. Trimming cost V 3 bases and J 5 bases, with 16 bases left between them. The CDR3 runs to 15 residues. The CDR3 sequence is CASSDAHRVSTEAFF. In nucleotides, the CDR3 is TGTGCCAGCAGTGACGCCCACAGGGTTTCTACTGAAGCTTTCTTT. The full variable domain, in which reference TRBV2 and TRBJ1-1 provide the parts outside the CDR3, is EPEVTQTPSHQVTQMGQEVILRCVPISNHLYFYWYRQILGQKVEFLVSFYNNEISEKSEIFDDQFSVERPDGSNFTLKIRSTKLEDSAMYFCASSDAHRVSTEAFFGQGTRLTVV.

This chain joins TRBV5-1 and TRBJ1-4; no definite D call. This CDR3 comprises 15 residues. V lost 0 bases and J lost 4, with 10 bases in between. Per the germline V gene, CDR1 is SGHRS and CDR2 is YFSETQ. The CDR3 region has the DNA TGCGCCAGCAGCTTGGGCCCCGGGATTAATGAAAAACTGTTTTTT. Encoded protein: CASSLGPGINEKLFF. Based on the CDR3 plus reference TRBV5-1 and TRBJ1-4, the full variable domain is KAGVTQTPRYLIKTRGQQVTLSCSPISGHRSVSWYQQTPGQGLQFLFEYFSETQRNKGNFPGRFSGRQFSNSRSEMNVSTLELGDSALYLCASSLGPGINEKLFFGSGTQLSVL.

The genes are TRBV2 and TRBJ2-1; possible D gene TRBD2, 5 bases. This CDR3 is 12 amino acids long. The germline V and J ends were trimmed by 7 bases and 9 bases, with 13 bases remaining between them. Germline assignment: CDR1 SNHLY and CDR2 FYNNEI. CDR3 in amino acids: CASMRARAEQFF. The CDR3 region has the DNA TGTGCCAGCATGAGGGCGCGCGCTGAGCAGTTCTTC.

V usage is TRBV19 and J usage is TRBJ2-1, with 13 bases that match TRBD2. There are 17 residues in the CDR3. V dropped 3 bases and J dropped 7; count of bases not matched to a gene: 9. Germline V gene lookup returns CDR1 LNHDA and CDR2 SQIVND (reference sequence). The CDR3 region is CASSMFGLAGAWNEQFF. Written as DNA, the CDR3 is TGTGCCAGTAGTATGTTCGGACTAGCGGGAGCGTGGAATGAGCAGTTCTTC.

J is TRBJ2-2 and V is TRBV11-2, with D tentatively TRBD1 (5 bases). V was pared by 1 base and J by 2 bases, with 8 bases between. Germline loops: CDR1 SGHAT, CDR2 FQNNGV. The CDR3 loop spans 15 amino acids. The CDR3 spells CASSLGRGNTGELFF. CDR3 DNA sequence: TGTGCCAGCAGCTTAGGAAGGGGAAACACCGGGGAGCTGTTTTTT.

J is TRBJ2-1 and V is TRBV6-5, with D possibly being TRBD2 (5 bases). The length of the CDR3 is 15 residues. V lost 3 bases, J lost 3 bases, and 12 bases lay in between. Per the germline V gene, CDR1 is MNHEY and CDR2 is SVGAGI. CDR3 loop: CASSYTASIYNEQFF. CDR3 bases: TGTGCCAGCAGTTATACGGCTAGCATCTACAATGAGCAGTTCTTC.

The rearrangement links TRBV9 to TRBJ1-6; D uncertain. Trimming took off 0 bases at V and 10 bases at J, with 14 bases between the two ends. The CDR3 consists of 15 residues. Germline CDR1 SGDLS, CDR2 YYNGEE. The CDR3 DNA is TGTGCCAGCAGCGTAGATTGGCTAGCCGGCTCACCCCTCCACTTT. It specifies CASSVDWLAGSPLHF.

This chain joins TRBV19 and TRBJ1-5; D is possibly TRBD1 (5 bases). The V gene lost 6 bases and the J gene lost 6 bases, with 12 bases spanning the gap. Per germline, CDR1 LNHDA and CDR2 SQIVND (reference sequence). The CDR3 runs 13 residues. CDR3 coding DNA: TGTGCCAGTAGGAGAAGGGGATCTCAGCCCCAGCATTTT. Residues: CASRRRGSQPQHF. Together with reference TRBV19 and TRBJ1-5, the CDR3 gives the full variable domain: DGGITQSPKYLFRKEGQNVTLSCEQNLNHDAMYWYRQDPGQGLRLIYYSQIVNDFQKGDIAEGYSVSREKKESFPLTVTSAQKNPTAFYLCASRRRGSQPQHFGDGTRLSIL.

CDR3 DNA: TGCGCCAGCAGGCGGGACAGTTCTAATGAAAAACTGTTTTTT. Translating gives CASRRDSSNEKLFF. This chain links TRBV5-1 with TRBJ1-4; 7 bases line up with TRBD1. The junction had 4 bases not matched to a gene; V was cut back by 5 bases and J by 3 bases. The CDR3 runs to 14 residues. CDR1 is SGHRS and CDR2 is YFSETQ in the germline V gene.

The V and J genes are TRBV20-1 and TRBJ2-5, with D possibly TRBD2 on 5 matching bases. The germline V gene has CDR1 DFQATT and CDR2 SNEGSKA (reference sequence). The CDR3 sequence is 15 residues long. Deletions cut 3 bases from V and 5 bases from J, with 19 bases between. CDR3 protein: CSASSMRRHDETQYF. CDR3 nucleotide sequence: TGCAGTGCTAGTTCGATGAGGAGGCATGATGAGACCCAGTACTTC.